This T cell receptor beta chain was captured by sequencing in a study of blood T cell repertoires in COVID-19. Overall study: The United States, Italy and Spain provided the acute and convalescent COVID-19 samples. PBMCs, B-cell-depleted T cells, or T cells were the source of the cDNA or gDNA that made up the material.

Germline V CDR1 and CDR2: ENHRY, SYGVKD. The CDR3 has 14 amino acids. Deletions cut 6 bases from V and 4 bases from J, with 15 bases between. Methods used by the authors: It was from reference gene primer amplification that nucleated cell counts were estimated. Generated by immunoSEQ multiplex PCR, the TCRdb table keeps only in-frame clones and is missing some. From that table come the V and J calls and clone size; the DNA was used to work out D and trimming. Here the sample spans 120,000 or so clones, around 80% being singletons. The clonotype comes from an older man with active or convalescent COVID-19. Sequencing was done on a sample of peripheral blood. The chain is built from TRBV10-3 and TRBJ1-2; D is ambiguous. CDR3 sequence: CAISEDFISYGYTF. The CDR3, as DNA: TGTGCCATCAGCGAAGACTTCATTTCCTATGGCTACACCTTC.